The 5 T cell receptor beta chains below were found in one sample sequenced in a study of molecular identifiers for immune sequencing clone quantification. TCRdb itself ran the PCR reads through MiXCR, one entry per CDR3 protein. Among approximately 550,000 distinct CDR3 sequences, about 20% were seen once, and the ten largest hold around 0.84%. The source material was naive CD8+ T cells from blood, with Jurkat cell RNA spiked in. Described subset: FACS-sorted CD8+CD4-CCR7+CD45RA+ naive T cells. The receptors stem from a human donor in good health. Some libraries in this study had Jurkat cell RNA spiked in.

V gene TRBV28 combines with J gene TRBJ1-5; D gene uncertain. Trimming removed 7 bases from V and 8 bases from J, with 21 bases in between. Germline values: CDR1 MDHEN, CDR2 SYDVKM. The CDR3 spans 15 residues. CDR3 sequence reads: CASTSPYGPTEPQHF. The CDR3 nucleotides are TGTGCCAGCACCTCACCTTACGGGCCCACCGAGCCCCAGCATTTT.

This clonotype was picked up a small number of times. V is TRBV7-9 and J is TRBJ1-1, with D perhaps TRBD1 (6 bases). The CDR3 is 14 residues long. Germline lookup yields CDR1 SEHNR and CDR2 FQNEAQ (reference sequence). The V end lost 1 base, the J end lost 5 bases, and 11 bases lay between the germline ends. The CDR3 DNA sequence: TGTGCCAGCAGCTTAGAAAGGGGGAGGACTGAAGCTTTCTTT. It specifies CASSLERGRTEAFF.

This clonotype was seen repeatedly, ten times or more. CDR3 sequence (DNA): TGTGCCAGCAGCTCACTCCCCCGGGACGTTTCCTACGAGCAGTACTTC. This sequence encodes CASSSLPRDVSYEQYF. The chain joins TRBV27 to TRBJ2-7; D tentatively reads TRBD1 or TRBD2 (5 bases each). The V gene lost 6 bases and the J gene lost 1 base, with 19 bases spanning the gap. Germline-derived CDR1 and CDR2 are MNHEY and SMNVEV (reference sequence). The length of the CDR3 is 16 residues.

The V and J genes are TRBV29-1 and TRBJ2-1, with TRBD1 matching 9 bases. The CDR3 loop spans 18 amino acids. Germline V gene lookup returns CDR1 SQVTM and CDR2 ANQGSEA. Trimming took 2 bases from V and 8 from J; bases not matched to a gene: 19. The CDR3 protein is CSVEFLPGQGAEWDEQFF. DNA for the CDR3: TGCAGCGTTGAATTCCTCCCGGGACAGGGAGCTGAGTGGGATGAGCAGTTCTTC.

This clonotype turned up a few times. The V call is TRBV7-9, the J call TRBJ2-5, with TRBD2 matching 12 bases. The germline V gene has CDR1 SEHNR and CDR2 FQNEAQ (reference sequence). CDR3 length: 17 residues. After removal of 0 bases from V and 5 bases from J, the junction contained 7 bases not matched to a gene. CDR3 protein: CASSLAVGLAGLETQYF. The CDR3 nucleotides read TGTGCCAGCAGCTTAGCGGTGGGACTAGCGGGCTTGGAGACCCAGTACTTC.